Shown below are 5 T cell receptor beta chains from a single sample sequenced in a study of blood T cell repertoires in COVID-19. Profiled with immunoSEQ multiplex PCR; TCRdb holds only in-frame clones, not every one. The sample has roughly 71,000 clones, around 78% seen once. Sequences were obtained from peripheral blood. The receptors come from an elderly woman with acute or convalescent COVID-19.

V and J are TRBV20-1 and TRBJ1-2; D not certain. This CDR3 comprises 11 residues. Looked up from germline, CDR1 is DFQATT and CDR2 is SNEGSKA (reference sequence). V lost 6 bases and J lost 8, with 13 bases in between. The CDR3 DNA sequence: TGCAGTGCACTCTTAGGCGGCGGCTACACCTTC. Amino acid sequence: CSALLGGGYTF.

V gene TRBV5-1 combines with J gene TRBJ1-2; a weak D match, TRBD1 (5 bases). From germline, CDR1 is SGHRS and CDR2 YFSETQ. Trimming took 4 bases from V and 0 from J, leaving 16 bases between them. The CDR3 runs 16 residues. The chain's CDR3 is CASSTGGSGTNYGYTF. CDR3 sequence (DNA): TGCGCCAGCAGCACGGGGGGATCGGGAACTAACTATGGCTACACCTTC.

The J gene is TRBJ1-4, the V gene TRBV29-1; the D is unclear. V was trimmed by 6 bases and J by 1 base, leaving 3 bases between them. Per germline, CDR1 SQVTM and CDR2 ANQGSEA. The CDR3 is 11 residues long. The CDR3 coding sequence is TGCAGCGTCCAAACTAATGAAAAACTGTTTTTT. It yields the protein CSVQTNEKLFF.

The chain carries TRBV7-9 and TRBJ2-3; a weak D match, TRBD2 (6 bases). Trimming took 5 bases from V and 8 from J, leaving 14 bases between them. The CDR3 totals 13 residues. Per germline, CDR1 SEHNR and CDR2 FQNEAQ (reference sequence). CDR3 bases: TGTGCCAGCAGCCCCCAGGGAGGCCGTACGCAGTATTTT. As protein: CASSPQGGRTQYF. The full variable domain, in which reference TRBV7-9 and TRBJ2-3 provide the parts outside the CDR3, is DTGVSQNPRHKITKRGQNVTFRCDPISEHNRLYWYRQTLGQGPEFLTYFQNEAQLEKSRLLSDRFSAERPKGSFSTLEIQRTEQGDSAMYLCASSPQGGRTQYFGPGTRLTVL.

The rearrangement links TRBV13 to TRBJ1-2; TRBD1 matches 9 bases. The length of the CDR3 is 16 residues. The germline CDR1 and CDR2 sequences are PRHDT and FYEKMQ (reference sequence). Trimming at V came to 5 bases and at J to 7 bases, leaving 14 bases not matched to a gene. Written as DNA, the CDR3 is TGTGCCAGCAGCCGAGCCGGGACAGGGAAGGAGGGTGGCTACACCTTC. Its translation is CASSRAGTGKEGGYTF.